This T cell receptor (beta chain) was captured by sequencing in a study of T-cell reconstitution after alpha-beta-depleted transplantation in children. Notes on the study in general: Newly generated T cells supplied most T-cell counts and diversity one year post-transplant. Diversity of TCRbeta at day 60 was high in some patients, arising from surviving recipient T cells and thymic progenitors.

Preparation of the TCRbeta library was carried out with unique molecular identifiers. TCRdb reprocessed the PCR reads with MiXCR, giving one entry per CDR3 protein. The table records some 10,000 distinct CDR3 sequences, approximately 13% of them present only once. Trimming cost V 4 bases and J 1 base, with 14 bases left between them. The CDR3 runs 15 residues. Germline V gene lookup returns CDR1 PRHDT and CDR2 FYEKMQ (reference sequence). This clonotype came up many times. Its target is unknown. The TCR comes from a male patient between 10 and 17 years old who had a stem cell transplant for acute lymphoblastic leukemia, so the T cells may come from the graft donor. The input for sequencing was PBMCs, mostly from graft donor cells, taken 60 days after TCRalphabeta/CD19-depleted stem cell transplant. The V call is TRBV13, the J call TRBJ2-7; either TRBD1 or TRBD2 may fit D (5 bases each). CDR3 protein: CASSYEGQGSYEQYF. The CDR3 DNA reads TGTGCCAGCAGCTACGAGGGGCAGGGTTCCTACGAGCAGTACTTC.